These 24 T cell receptor beta chains came from one sample sequenced in a study of tumor-infiltrating lymphocytes in oesophageal squamous cell carcinoma (dated by TCRdb to about 2016). The method was PCR. Sequenced on an Illumina HiSeq 2000. Starting from the raw public reads, TCRdb applied fastp trimming at Q25, assembled clones with MiXCR and retained in-frame beta chains. Each entry is one CDR3 protein sequence, shown with its most common DNA and genes. The sample yields roughly 20,000 distinct CDR3 sequences; 35% to 45% were counted once. 12% of the sample comes from the top ten. Sequenced sample: esophageal tumor tissue. These receptors came from a male donor with esophageal squamous cell carcinoma.

By frequency in the sample, this clonotype is large. V is TRBV7-9 and J is TRBJ2-6; D not resolved. The CDR3 totals 13 residues. Germline V lookup: CDR1 SEHNR, CDR2 FQNEAQ (reference sequence). Trimming removed 7 bases from V and 0 bases from J, with 4 bases in between. The CDR3 nucleotides are TGTGCCAGCATCCCCTCTGGGGCCAACGTCCTGACTTTC. This sequence encodes CASIPSGANVLTF.

This chain links TRBV7-9 with TRBJ1-6; D is possibly TRBD1 (5 bases). The germline V and J ends were trimmed by 0 bases and 7 bases, with 10 bases remaining between them. This CDR3 region has 15 residues. In germline, CDR1 is SEHNR, CDR2 FQNEAQ (reference sequence). This CDR3 reads CASSLAQGPNSPLHF. In DNA, the CDR3 is TGTGCCAGCAGCTTAGCCCAGGGCCCAAATTCACCCCTCCACTTT.

This clonotype is medium-sized within its sample. The chain couples TRBV7-3 to TRBJ2-5, with TRBD2 identical over 8 bases. Trimming removed 0 bases from V and 5 bases from J; junction bases left unmatched: 8. Germline V CDR1 and CDR2: SGHTA, FQGTGA. This CDR3 has 16 amino acids. In nucleotides, the CDR3 is TGTGCCAGCAGCTTAACTTCCGGACTAGCTAGCGAGACCCAGTACTTC. This translates into CASSLTSGLASETQYF.

This clonotype was picked up many times. The chain joins TRBV28 to TRBJ1-6; D may be TRBD1 (5 bases). With 2 bases removed from V and 10 bases from J, the gap between germline ends came to 12 bases. The CDR3 is 14 residues long. Germline V CDR1 and CDR2: MDHEN, SYDVKM. The CDR3 coding sequence is TGTGCCAGCAGTTTAAATGGCTGGGGGTCACCCCTCCACTTT. The encoded protein is CASSLNGWGSPLHF.

In the case of this clonotype: The final CDR3 position lacks the conserved phenylalanine or tryptophan, pointing to a likely read error. Because the CDR3's place on the DNA is in doubt, the DNA is left out and the CDR3 is given as listed by TCRdb. The chain couples TRBV6-7 to TRBJ1-1; the table's TRBD1 call for D was not verified on the DNA. TRBV6-7 is placed among ORFs of uncertain function. The length of the CDR3 is 16 amino acids, counting both ends. CDR3 protein: CASSYGQWVSPSILVM.

At least ten counts were recorded for this clonotype. The rearrangement links TRBV28 to TRBJ1-6; no reliable D call. Germline-derived CDR1 and CDR2 are MDHEN and SYDVKM. Trimming shortened V by 3 bases and J by 7 bases, and 19 bases separated the two germline ends. The CDR3 runs 17 residues. The CDR3 DNA is TGTGCCAGCAGTTTTTTCCGAGGGTTCTTCCCCAATTCACCCCTCCACTTT. Protein: CASSFFRGFFPNSPLHF. Variable domain in full (rest from reference TRBV28 and TRBJ1-6): DVKVTQSSRYLVKRTGEKVFLECVQDMDHENMFWYRQDPGLGLRLIYFSYDVKMKEKGDIPEGYSVSREKKERFSLILESASTNQTSMYLCASSFFRGFFPNSPLHFGNGTRLTVT.

In this sample, this clonotype turned up a few times. J is TRBJ1-5 and V is TRBV20-1; D is possibly TRBD1 (6 bases). CDR3 length: 16 amino acids. Germline V gene lookup returns CDR1 DFQATT and CDR2 SNEGSKA (reference sequence). The V end was cut by 3 bases, the J end by 0 bases, with 15 bases between. The CDR3 nucleotides are TGCAGTGCTAGTGGGGACATTATGTATAGCAATCAGCCCCAGCATTTT. Its translation: CSASGDIMYSNQPQHF.

This chain links TRBV7-4 with TRBJ2-2; D remains ambiguous. CDR3 length equals 13 residues. CDR1 and CDR2 (germline): SGHVT, SQSDAQ. V was clipped by 3 bases and J by 6 bases, with 8 bases between them. Here the CDR3 DNA reads TGTGCCAGCAGCTTCAGTGGCCCCGGGGAGCTGTTTTTT. This translates into CASSFSGPGELFF.

The chain has TRBV28 and TRBJ1-5; TRBD1 matches at 7 bases. The length of the CDR3 is 14 residues. Trimming at V came to 6 bases and at J to 9 bases, leaving 11 bases not matched to a gene. Germline loops: CDR1 MDHEN, CDR2 SYDVKM. CDR3 coding DNA: TGTGCCAGCAGCCCGGGACAGCTGCAGACGCCCCAGCATTTT. It translates to CASSPGQLQTPQHF.

This clonotype was counted ten times or more. V gene TRBV19 combines with J gene TRBJ2-1, with D perhaps TRBD1 or TRBD2 (5 bases each). V was clipped by 7 bases and J by 0 bases, with 16 bases between them. The CDR3 extends over 16 amino acids. CDR1 is LNHDA, CDR2 SQIVND, per germline (reference sequence). CDR3 protein: CASTLGAGSSYNEQFF. CDR3 DNA: TGTGCCAGTACCCTAGGGGCAGGGAGCTCCTACAATGAGCAGTTCTTC.

The CDR3 nucleotides read TGTGCCAGCAGCTTGCAGGTCTCTACTTATGAGCAGTTCTTC. Translation: CASSLQVSTYEQFF. The chain recombines TRBV5-6 with TRBJ2-1; D is undetermined. CDR1 is SGHDT and CDR2 is YYEEEE in the germline V gene. Between the trimmed V and J ends, which lost 1 base and 8 bases, there was a span of 13 bases. This CDR3 is built from 14 residues.

This clonotype was observed many times. The chain combines TRBV19 with TRBJ1-2; unclear D gene. The CDR3 is made up of 15 amino acids. Germline CDR1 reads LNHDA; CDR2 reads SQIVND (reference sequence). V lost 4 bases to trimming and J lost 1 base, with 13 bases between them. Written as DNA, the CDR3 is TGTGCCAGTAGTAACCGGGAAATAGTTAACTATGGCTACACCTTC. It codes for CASSNREIVNYGYTF.

Concerning this clonotype: The junction differs from germline at one of its ends, possibly a read error. The chain links TRBV6-1 to TRBJ2-5, with 8 bases lining up with TRBD2. This CDR3 is built from 12 residues. Germline values: CDR1 MNHNS, CDR2 SASEGT. CDR3 sequence reads: CASEVSGGAFNF. DNA for the CDR3: TGTGCCAGCGAAGTGTCCGGGGGGGCTTTTAACTTC.

The rearrangement joins TRBV7-6 to TRBJ2-2, with 9 bases fitting TRBD2. The CDR3 consists of 16 residues. Germline V CDR1 and CDR2: SGHVS, FNYEAQ. V was pared by 0 bases and J by 1 base, with 0 bases of the junction left unmatched. This CDR3 reads CASSLATSGNTGELFF. As DNA, the CDR3 is TGTGCCAGCAGCTTAGCGACTAGCGGGAACACCGGGGAGCTGTTTTTT.

This clonotype was seen repeatedly, ten times or more. The gene calls are TRBV5-6 and TRBJ2-5, with D perhaps TRBD2 (6 bases). CDR1 is SGHDT and CDR2 is YYEEEE in the germline V gene. The CDR3 covers 14 residues. Trimming took off 0 bases at V and 5 bases at J, with 11 bases between the two ends. The CDR3 sequence: CASSLAGTSETQYF. The DNA of the CDR3 is TGTGCCAGCAGCTTGGCCGGGACTTCGGAGACCCAGTACTTC.

This clonotype was detected ten times or more. The rearrangement uses TRBV5-4 and TRBJ2-5; perhaps TRBD2 as D (7 bases). The J call is in doubt because the DNA end fits TRBJ2-7 better. CDR3 length: 16 residues. Per the germline V gene, CDR1 is SGHNT and CDR2 is YYREEE (reference sequence). The CDR3 DNA sequence: TGTGCCAGCAGCTGGGGAGCGGGACAAACCGTCTACGAGCAGTACTTC. Translation: CASSWGAGQTVYEQYF.

The CDR3 DNA reads as TGTGCCACCAGCAGGGACAGGGCGTCTGGGGCCAACGTCCTGACTTTC. Amino acid sequence: CATSRDRASGANVLTF. The chain carries TRBV15 and TRBJ2-6; 8 bases match TRBD1. Looked up from germline, CDR1 is LNHNV and CDR2 is YYDKDF (reference sequence). V was pared by 3 bases and J by 1 base, with 2 bases of the junction left unmatched. This CDR3 comprises 16 residues.

The chain joins TRBV12-3 or TRBV12-4 to TRBJ2-2; 9 bases are a match to TRBD1. V gave up 2 bases and J gave up 2 bases; unmatched junction bases: 9. The CDR3 runs 18 residues. The CDR3 loop reads CASSLYNRGRGNTGELFF. CDR3 in DNA: TGTGCCAGCAGTTTATATAACAGGGGGCGTGGAAACACCGGGGAGCTGTTTTTT.

The CDR3, as DNA: TGTGCCAGCAGCCGACTAGCGGGGGCGACAAACACCGGGGAGCTGTTTTTT. Protein: CASSRLAGATNTGELFF. The chain combines TRBV7-8 with TRBJ2-2, with 12 positions matching TRBD2. This CDR3 comprises 17 residues. Trimming took 5 bases from V and 2 from J; bases not matched to a gene: 6. Germline values: CDR1 SGHVS, CDR2 FQNEAQ.

The chain carries TRBV24-1 and TRBJ2-5; 7 nucleotides line up with TRBD2. V was clipped by 4 bases and J by 3 bases; unmatched bases: 7. The V gene's germline CDR1 is KGHDR and CDR2 SFDVKD. The CDR3 totals 15 residues. CDR3: CATSDPSGGKETQYF. The CDR3 nucleotides read TGTGCCACCAGTGACCCTAGCGGAGGAAAAGAGACCCAGTACTTC.

This clonotype was recorded at least ten times. V and J are TRBV10-3 and TRBJ2-3, with TRBD2 matching 9 bases. J was trimmed by 3 bases and V by 3 bases; bases with no gene match: 4. Germline V gene lookup returns CDR1 ENHRY and CDR2 SYGVKD. The CDR3 runs 15 residues. As DNA, the CDR3 is TGTGCCATCAGTGATGGGACTAGCATGACAGATACGCAGTATTTT. Residues: CAISDGTSMTDTQYF.

CDR3 sequence: CASSLGNRAYEQYF. The CDR3 DNA is TGTGCCAGCAGCTTAGGTAACAGAGCTTACGAGCAGTACTTC. The chain combines TRBV7-2 with TRBJ2-7; D not certain. This CDR3 contains 14 residues. Germline V gives CDR1 SGHTA, CDR2 FQGNSA. The germline V and J ends were trimmed by 1 base and 4 bases, with 11 bases remaining between them.

The chain couples TRBV29-1 to TRBJ1-2; D is uncertain. V was trimmed by 4 bases and J by 6 bases, leaving 6 bases between them. The CDR3 totals 10 residues. Germline V gene lookup returns CDR1 SQVTM and CDR2 ANQGSEA. The CDR3, as DNA: TGCAGCGTTGTCATGGATGGCTACACCTTC. This translates into CSVVMDGYTF.

A few counts support this clonotype. V is TRBV18 and J is TRBJ2-1, with TRBD1 matching 7 bases. The end of the DNA fits TRBJ2-7 better, so the J call may be wrong. The CDR3 has 17 residues. In germline, CDR1 is KGHSH, CDR2 LQKENI. CDR3 amino acids: CASSPELGQANSYEQYF. In DNA, the CDR3 is TGTGCCAGCTCACCCGAGCTAGGACAGGCCAACTCCTACGAGCAGTACTTC.